This T cell receptor (beta chain) was captured in a study of beta chain features in type 1 diabetes. The wider study: Examination covered almost 110,000,000 sorted cells spanning all samples.

Reverse transcribing all isolated RNA meant expressed TCRB transcripts were sequenced. Regulatory, naive and central memory T cell samples averaged around 3.6 million reads. This table comes from immunoSEQ multiplex PCR, and its TCRdb copy is limited to in-frame clones, with some not included. The sample includes about 700,000 clones, 13% seen only once; the top ten take approximately 0.021%. Study-wide findings and caveats: Shorter TCRB CDR3s, moderately but significantly so, marked every one of the four CD4+ subsets in Type 1 diabetes patients.

Remarks on this clone: Its cognate antigen is unknown.

The sample consisted of naive CD4+ T cells from blood. This TCR was sampled from a man aged 18 to 35 with type 1 diabetes.

CDR3 nucleotides: TGTGCCAGCAGTTACATCGGACAGCCTGGGGAGACCCAGTACTTC. As protein: CASSYIGQPGETQYF. V and J are TRBV6-5 and TRBJ2-5; D possibly corresponds to TRBD1 (6 bases). Germline V gene lookup returns CDR1 MNHEY and CDR2 SVGAGI. Trimming took 2 bases from V and 5 from J, leaving 15 bases between them. This CDR3 has 15 residues.